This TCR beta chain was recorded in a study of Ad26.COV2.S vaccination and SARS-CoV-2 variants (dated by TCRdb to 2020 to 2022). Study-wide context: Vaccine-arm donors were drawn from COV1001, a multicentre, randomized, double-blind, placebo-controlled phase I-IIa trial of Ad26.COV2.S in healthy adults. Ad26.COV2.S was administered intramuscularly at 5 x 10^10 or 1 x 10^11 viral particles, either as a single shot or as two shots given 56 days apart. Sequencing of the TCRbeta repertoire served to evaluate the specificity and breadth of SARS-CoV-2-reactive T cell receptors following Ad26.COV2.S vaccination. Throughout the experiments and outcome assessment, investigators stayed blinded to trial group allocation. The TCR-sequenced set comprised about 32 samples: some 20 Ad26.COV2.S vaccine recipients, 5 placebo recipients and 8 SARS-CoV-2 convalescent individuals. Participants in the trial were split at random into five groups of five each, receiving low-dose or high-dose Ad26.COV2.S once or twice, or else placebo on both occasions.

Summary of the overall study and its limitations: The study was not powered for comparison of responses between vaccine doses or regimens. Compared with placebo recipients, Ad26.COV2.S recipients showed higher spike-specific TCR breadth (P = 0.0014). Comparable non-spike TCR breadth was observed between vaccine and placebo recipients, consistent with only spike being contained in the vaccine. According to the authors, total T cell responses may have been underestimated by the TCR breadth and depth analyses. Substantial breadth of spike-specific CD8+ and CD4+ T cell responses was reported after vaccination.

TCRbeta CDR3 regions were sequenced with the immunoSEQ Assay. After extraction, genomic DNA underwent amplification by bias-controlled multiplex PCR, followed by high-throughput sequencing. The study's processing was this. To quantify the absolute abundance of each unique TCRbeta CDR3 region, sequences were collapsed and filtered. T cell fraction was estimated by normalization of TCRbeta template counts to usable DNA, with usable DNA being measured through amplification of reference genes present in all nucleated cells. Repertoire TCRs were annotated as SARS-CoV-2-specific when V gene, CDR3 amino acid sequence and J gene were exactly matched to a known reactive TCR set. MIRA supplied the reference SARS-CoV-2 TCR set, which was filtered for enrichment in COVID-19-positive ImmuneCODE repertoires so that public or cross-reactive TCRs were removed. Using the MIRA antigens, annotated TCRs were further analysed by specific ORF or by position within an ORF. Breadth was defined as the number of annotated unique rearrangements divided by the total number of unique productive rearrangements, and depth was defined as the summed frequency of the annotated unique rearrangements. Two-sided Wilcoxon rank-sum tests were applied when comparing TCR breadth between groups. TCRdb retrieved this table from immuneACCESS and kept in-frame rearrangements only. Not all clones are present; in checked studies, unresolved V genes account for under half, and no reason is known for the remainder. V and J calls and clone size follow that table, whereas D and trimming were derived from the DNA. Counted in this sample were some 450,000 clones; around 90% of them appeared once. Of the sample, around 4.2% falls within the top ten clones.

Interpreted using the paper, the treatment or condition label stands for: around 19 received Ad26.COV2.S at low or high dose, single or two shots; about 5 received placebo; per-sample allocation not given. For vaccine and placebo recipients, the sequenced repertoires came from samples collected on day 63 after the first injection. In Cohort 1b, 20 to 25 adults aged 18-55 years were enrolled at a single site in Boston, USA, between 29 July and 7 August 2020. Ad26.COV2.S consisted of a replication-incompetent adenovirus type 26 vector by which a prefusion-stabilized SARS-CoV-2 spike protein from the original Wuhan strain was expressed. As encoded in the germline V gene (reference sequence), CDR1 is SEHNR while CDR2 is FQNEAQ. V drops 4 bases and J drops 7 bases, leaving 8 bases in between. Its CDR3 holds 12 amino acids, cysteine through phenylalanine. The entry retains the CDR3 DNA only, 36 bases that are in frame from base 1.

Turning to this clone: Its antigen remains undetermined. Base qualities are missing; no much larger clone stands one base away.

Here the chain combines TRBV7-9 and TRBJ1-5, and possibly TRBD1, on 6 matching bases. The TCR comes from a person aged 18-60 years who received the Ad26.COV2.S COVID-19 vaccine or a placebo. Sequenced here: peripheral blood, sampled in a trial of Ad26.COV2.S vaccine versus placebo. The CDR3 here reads CASSSGGQPQHF. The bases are TGTGCCAGCAGCTCGGGGGGCCAGCCCCAGCATTTT.